Each of the 31 T cell receptor beta chains below was sequenced from the same sample in a study of T cells after yellow fever vaccination. Using its own MiXCR run on the 5' RACE reads, TCRdb lists one record per CDR3 protein. The sample lists about 330,000 distinct CDR3 sequences, roughly 8% occurring once. The specimen was PBMCs, collected roughly seven weeks after the first yellow fever vaccination. The receptors were sampled from a man aged 18 to 35 who received the YFV17D yellow fever vaccine.

The chain has TRBV12-3 or TRBV12-4 and TRBJ2-7; D is perhaps TRBD2 (7 bases). V dropped 6 bases and J dropped 4 bases, with 16 bases sitting between them. The CDR3 runs to 14 residues. The CDR3, as DNA: TGTGCCAGCAGCCTCTGGGGGGGCCGGTACGAGCAGTACTTC. Translating it yields CASSLWGGRYEQYF.

This clonotype occurred a few times. This rearrangement joins TRBV15 to TRBJ2-7, with D possibly TRBD2 on 6 matching bases. The CDR3 sequence is 14 residues long. Germline CDR1 is LNHNV and CDR2 is YYDKDF (reference sequence). Trimming removed 0 bases from V and 4 bases from J, with 10 bases in between. This chain's CDR3 is CATSRDRGTYEQYV. CDR3 nucleotides: TGTGCCACCAGCAGAGATCGGGGGACGTACGAGCAGTACGTC.

This clonotype has more than one count but fewer than ten. The chain employs TRBV6-4 and TRBJ2-1, with 10 bases aligning to TRBD2. CDR1 and CDR2 (germline): MRHNA, SNTAGT. J lost 6 bases, V lost 5 bases, and 10 bases had no gene match. The CDR3 length is 16 residues. As DNA, the CDR3 is TGTGCCAGCAGTCGAGCGGGGGGGCTGGGTCGCAATGAGCAGTTCTTC. Translating it yields CASSRAGGLGRNEQFF.

This chain connects TRBV7-2 to TRBJ2-7; D is tentatively TRBD1 or TRBD2 (6 bases each). The germline V and J ends were trimmed by 3 bases and 2 bases, with 11 bases remaining between them. The CDR3 is 14 residues long. Germline CDR1 is SGHTA and CDR2 is FQGNSA. In nucleotides, the CDR3 is TGTGCCAGCAGCTTTAACAGGGAGGCCTACGAGCAGTACTTC. Amino acid sequence: CASSFNREAYEQYF.

In its sample, this clonotype was seen a few times. V and J are TRBV5-1 and TRBJ1-4; D perhaps matches TRBD1 (6 bases). There are 15 residues in the CDR3. The germline CDR1 and CDR2 sequences are SGHRS and YFSETQ. Trimming pared 3 bases from V and 3 bases from J, leaving 12 bases between. The CDR3 nucleotides read TGCGCCAGCAGCTCGGTCGGACAGTCTAATGAAAAACTGTTTTTT. Translated: CASSSVGQSNEKLFF.

This clonotype was seen only a few times. V and J are TRBV11-2 and TRBJ2-1, with a tentative D call TRBD1 (5 bases). From germline, CDR1 is SGHAT and CDR2 FQNNGV. V shed 5 bases and J shed 4 bases, with 18 bases lying between them. The CDR3 covers 16 residues. CDR3 bases: TGTGCCAGCAGCGCCCCAGGGTTTAGGGTTTACAATGAGCAGTTCTTC. The encoded protein is CASSAPGFRVYNEQFF.

This clonotype was counted at least ten times. The chain uses TRBV20-1 and TRBJ2-7; TRBD2 aligns across 12 bases. The CDR3 has 14 amino acids. The junction had 5 bases not matched to a gene; V was cut back by 6 bases and J by 2 bases. Germline V gene lookup returns CDR1 DFQATT and CDR2 SNEGSKA (reference sequence). CDR3 region: CSATLAGGAYEQYF. For the CDR3, the DNA is TGCAGTGCCACACTAGCGGGGGGCGCCTACGAGCAGTACTTC.

V and J are TRBV5-5 and TRBJ2-7, with D possibly matching TRBD1 (5 bases). V lost 2 bases and J lost 2, with 8 bases in between. This CDR3 has 13 amino acids. Germline assignment: CDR1 SGHKS and CDR2 YYEKEE (reference sequence). The CDR3 DNA reads as TGTGCCAGCAGCTTCAGGGAAACCTACGAGCAGTACTTC. This codes for CASSFRETYEQYF.

This clonotype has only a few counts. V usage is TRBV12-3 or TRBV12-4 and J usage is TRBJ1-2; a weak D match, TRBD1 (6 bases). The CDR3 is 13 residues long. With 5 bases removed from V and 8 bases from J, the gap between germline ends came to 15 bases. The CDR3 nucleotides read TGTGCCAGCAGTGGTCAGGGGTCGGGCGGCTACACCTTC. The encoded protein is CASSGQGSGGYTF.

This clonotype was observed a handful of times. The rearrangement joins TRBV11-2 to TRBJ1-1; maybe TRBD1 (5 bases). There are 18 residues in the CDR3. Germline values: CDR1 SGHAT, CDR2 FQNNGV. Deletions cut 1 base from V and 0 bases from J, with 18 bases between. CDR3 nucleotide sequence: TGTGCCAGCAGCTTAGTAGCACCAGGGCACACCATGAACACTGAAGCTTTCTTT. Translating gives CASSLVAPGHTMNTEAFF.

This clonotype was recorded a few times. The chain couples TRBV18 to TRBJ1-1; perhaps TRBD1 as D (5 bases). This CDR3 spans 14 amino acids. Between the trimmed V and J ends, which lost 0 bases and 7 bases, there was a span of 12 bases. Germline CDR1 is KGHSH and CDR2 is LQKENI. The CDR3 DNA sequence: TGTGCCAGCTCACCACCGGGCAGGGCTCTTGAAGCTTTCTTT. It is translated as CASSPPGRALEAFF.

This clonotype showed up just a few times. The chain links TRBV6-5 to TRBJ2-2, with D possibly TRBD1 on 6 matching bases. The CDR3 is 13 amino acids. V was shortened by 7 bases and J by 1 base, with 7 bases between the two germline ends. Germline lookup yields CDR1 MNHEY and CDR2 SVGAGI. CDR3 DNA sequence: TGTGCCAGCATAGGGGGGAACACCGGGGAGCTGTTTTTT. This encodes CASIGGNTGELFF.

J is TRBJ1-2 and V is TRBV15, with a weak D call TRBD1 (5 bases). The germline V and J ends were trimmed by 5 bases and 8 bases, with 21 bases remaining between them. The germline V gene has CDR1 LNHNV and CDR2 YYDKDF (reference sequence). There are 15 residues in the CDR3. The DNA for the CDR3 is TGTGCCACCAGCGGGACCGTGGATGGCGCCCGGGGCTACACCTTC. Residues: CATSGTVDGARGYTF. The full variable domain, its missing parts supplied by reference TRBV15 and TRBJ1-2, is DAMVIQNPRYQVTQFGKPVTLSCSQTLNHNVMYWYQQKSSQAPKLLFHYYDKDFNNEADTPDNFQSRRPNTSFCFLDIRSPGLGDTAMYLCATSGTVDGARGYTFGSGTRLTVV.

This rearrangement joins TRBV9 to TRBJ2-3, with 8 bases lining up with TRBD2. The CDR3 totals 15 residues. The trim removed 2 bases at V and 2 bases at J, leaving 4 bases unmatched. CDR1 is SGDLS, CDR2 YYNGEE, per germline. CDR3 sequence (DNA): TGTGCCAGCAGCGTCCGGGGGGGGAACACAGATACGCAGTATTTT. Its protein is CASSVRGGNTDTQYF. Variable domain in full (rest from reference TRBV9 and TRBJ2-3): DSGVTQTPKHLITATGQRVTLRCSPRSGDLSVYWYQQSLDQGLQFLIQYYNGEERAKGNILERFSAQQFPDLHSELNLSSLELGDSALYFCASSVRGGNTDTQYFGPGTRLTVL.

V and J are TRBV4-2 and TRBJ2-1, with TRBD2 identical over 7 bases. This CDR3 has 16 residues. Per germline, CDR1 LGHNA and CDR2 YNFKEQ. V was clipped by 4 bases and J by 7 bases; unmatched bases: 13. CDR3 amino acids: CASSPGASGVENEQFF. The DNA of the CDR3 is TGTGCCAGCAGCCCCGGGGCCAGCGGGGTGGAAAATGAGCAGTTCTTC.

The rearrangement links TRBV7-3 to TRBJ2-2; D is uncertain. The germline CDR1 and CDR2 sequences are SGHTA and FQGTGA. The V gene lost 0 bases and the J gene lost 7 bases, with 21 bases spanning the gap. This CDR3 comprises 18 residues. The CDR3 spells CASSLTAAQPLRSGELFF. The CDR3 DNA sequence: TGTGCCAGCAGCTTAACTGCCGCCCAGCCCCTTAGGAGCGGGGAGCTGTTTTTT.

The J gene is TRBJ2-7, the V gene TRBV6-2 or TRBV6-3, with a weak D call TRBD1 (5 bases). In germline, CDR1 is MNHEY, CDR2 SVGEGT. V was trimmed by 4 bases and J by 4 bases, leaving 8 bases between them. The CDR3 covers 12 residues. The CDR3 is CASSWGPYEQYF. DNA of the CDR3: TGTGCCAGCAGTTGGGGCCCTTACGAGCAGTACTTC.

This chain joins TRBV4-1 and TRBJ2-6; perhaps TRBD2 as D (7 bases). The CDR3 length is 16 residues. Trimming left V 1 base short and J 3 bases short, with 10 bases between. Germline assignment: CDR1 MGHRA and CDR2 YSYEKL. The CDR3 loop is CASSQGGGRGANVLTF. The CDR3 DNA follows: TGCGCCAGCAGCCAAGGGGGGGGGCGTGGGGCCAACGTCCTGACTTTC.

The rearrangement links TRBV29-1 to TRBJ2-3, with 7 bases that match TRBD2. Germline assignment: CDR1 SQVTM and CDR2 ANQGSEA. The J segment lost 9 bases and the V segment lost 1 base, leaving 1 base of the junction unmatched. This CDR3 has 11 amino acids. The CDR3, as DNA: TGCAGCGTTGAAGTGGGGGGGACGCAGTATTTT. Translating it yields CSVEVGGTQYF.

This clonotype was detected a few times. The chain is built from TRBV24-1 and TRBJ1-2; no clear D gene. The germline V gene has CDR1 KGHDR and CDR2 SFDVKD. Deletions cut 4 bases from V and 7 bases from J, with 15 bases between. The CDR3 runs 14 residues. The CDR3 region is CATSEEEGIGGYTF. The CDR3, as DNA: TGTGCCACCAGTGAAGAGGAAGGGATCGGTGGCTACACCTTC.

The chain recombines TRBV7-2 with TRBJ2-2; 7 bases match TRBD2. The germline CDR1 and CDR2 sequences are SGHTA and FQGNSA. The CDR3 runs to 15 residues. The J segment lost 7 bases and the V segment lost 5 bases, leaving 10 bases of the junction unmatched. CDR3 in amino acids: CASSLLRGGGGELFF. In nucleotides, the CDR3 is TGTGCCAGCAGCCTTCTCCGTGGGGGGGGCGGGGAGCTGTTTTTT. The full variable domain, in which reference TRBV7-2 and TRBJ2-2 provide the parts outside the CDR3, is GAGVSQSPSNKVTEKGKDVELRCDPISGHTALYWYRQSLGQGLEFLIYFQGNSAPDKSGLPSDRFSAERTGGSVSTLTIQRTQQEDSAVYLCASSLLRGGGGELFFGEGSRLTVL.

The rearrangement joins TRBV28 to TRBJ2-6; 9 bases match TRBD1. V shed 2 bases, J shed 8 bases, and the junction held 4 bases outside the gene matches. The CDR3 totals 15 residues. CDR1 MDHEN and CDR2 SYDVKM come from the germline V gene. CDR3 nucleotide sequence: TGTGCCAGCAGTTTAGGGGACAGGGAGACCAACGTCCTGACTTTC. It translates to CASSLGDRETNVLTF.

This clonotype was seen more than once but under ten times. The genes are TRBV7-9 and TRBJ2-1; unclear D gene. Trimming shortened V by 1 base and J by 7 bases, and 5 bases separated the two germline ends. The CDR3 is made up of 12 amino acids. CDR1 is SEHNR, CDR2 FQNEAQ, per germline (reference sequence). CDR3 sequence (DNA): TGTGCCAGCAGCTTAGAACGGAATGAGCAGTTCTTC. Its protein is CASSLERNEQFF. The whole variable domain, remainder taken from reference TRBV7-9 and TRBJ2-1, is DTGVSQNPRHKITKRGQNVTFRCDPISEHNRLYWYRQTLGQGPEFLTYFQNEAQLEKSRLLSDRFSAERPKGSFSTLEIQRTEQGDSAMYLCASSLERNEQFFGPGTRLTVL.

The chain is built from TRBV3-1 and TRBJ2-1; TRBD2 matches at 14 bases. Germline values: CDR1 LGHDT, CDR2 YNNKEL (reference sequence). Unmatched junction bases numbered 7, after V lost 4 bases and J lost 11 bases. This CDR3 spans 15 amino acids. DNA of the CDR3: TGTGCCAGCAGCCTTGGACTAGCGGGGGGTATAAAGCAGTTCTTC. Translated, it gives CASSLGLAGGIKQFF.

CDR3 loop: CASNPGAVNSPLHF. CDR3 DNA sequence: TGTGCCAGCAACCCGGGAGCCGTTAATTCACCCCTCCACTTT. The chain employs TRBV7-2 and TRBJ1-6; no firm D call. V was cut by 7 bases and J by 6 bases, with 13 bases left in between. The V gene's germline CDR1 is SGHTA and CDR2 FQGNSA. The CDR3 is made up of 14 amino acids.

This clonotype has only a few counts. V gene TRBV4-1 combines with J gene TRBJ2-1; 9 positions agree with TRBD2. Germline V gene lookup returns CDR1 MGHRA and CDR2 YSYEKL. The CDR3 runs 16 residues. Trimming at V came to 4 bases and at J to 7 bases, leaving 11 bases not matched to a gene. CDR3 amino acids: CASSPVLAGGSNEQFF. In nucleotides, the CDR3 is TGCGCCAGCAGCCCCGTTTTGGCGGGGGGGTCGAATGAGCAGTTCTTC.

This clonotype came up a few times. This chain joins TRBV6-2 or TRBV6-3 and TRBJ2-2; possible D gene TRBD1, 6 bases. CDR1 and CDR2 (germline): MNHEY, SVGEGT. The CDR3 has 17 residues. V lost 1 base to trimming and J lost 0 bases, with 12 bases between them. The chain's CDR3 is CASSYYGTPTNTGELFF. CDR3 in DNA: TGTGCCAGCAGTTACTATGGGACACCCACGAACACCGGGGAGCTGTTTTTT.

The chain carries TRBV7-3 and TRBJ2-1; 8 bases agree with TRBD2. J was trimmed by 6 bases and V by 3 bases; bases with no gene match: 7. CDR3 length: 15 residues. Germline CDR1 reads SGHTA; CDR2 reads FQGTGA. The CDR3 region has the DNA TGTGCCAGCAGCTTCCTAGGGACTAGACGCAATGAGCAGTTCTTC. Translating it yields CASSFLGTRRNEQFF.

The genes are TRBV5-6 and TRBJ2-3, with 11 nucleotides matching TRBD2. The germline V gene encodes CDR1 SGHDT and CDR2 YYEEEE. V lost 3 bases to trimming and J lost 5 bases; unmatched junction nucleotides: 8. CDR3 length: 16 amino acids. CDR3 bases: TGTGCCAGCAGCTCGTTACTAGCGGGGGAACGAGATACGCAGTATTTT. It yields the protein CASSSLLAGERDTQYF.

The sample holds many counts of this clonotype. The chain uses TRBV6-5 and TRBJ2-2; 9 nucleotides match TRBD1. The CDR3 contains 14 residues. Trimming removed 6 bases from V and 10 bases from J; junction bases left unmatched: 9. Per the germline V gene, CDR1 is MNHEY and CDR2 is SVGAGI. Here the CDR3 reads CASSRRDREMELFF. In nucleotides, the CDR3 is TGTGCCAGCAGCCGACGGGACAGGGAAATGGAGCTGTTTTTT.

Ten or more counts support this clonotype. The chain joins TRBV12-3 or TRBV12-4 to TRBJ1-2, with TRBD1 matching 8 bases. Trimming at V came to 3 bases and at J to 2 bases, leaving 11 bases not matched to a gene. There are 17 residues in the CDR3. The chain's CDR3 is CASSFLLYRGKNYGYTF. The CDR3 DNA is TGTGCCAGCAGTTTCCTTCTCTACAGGGGGAAGAACTATGGCTACACCTTC.